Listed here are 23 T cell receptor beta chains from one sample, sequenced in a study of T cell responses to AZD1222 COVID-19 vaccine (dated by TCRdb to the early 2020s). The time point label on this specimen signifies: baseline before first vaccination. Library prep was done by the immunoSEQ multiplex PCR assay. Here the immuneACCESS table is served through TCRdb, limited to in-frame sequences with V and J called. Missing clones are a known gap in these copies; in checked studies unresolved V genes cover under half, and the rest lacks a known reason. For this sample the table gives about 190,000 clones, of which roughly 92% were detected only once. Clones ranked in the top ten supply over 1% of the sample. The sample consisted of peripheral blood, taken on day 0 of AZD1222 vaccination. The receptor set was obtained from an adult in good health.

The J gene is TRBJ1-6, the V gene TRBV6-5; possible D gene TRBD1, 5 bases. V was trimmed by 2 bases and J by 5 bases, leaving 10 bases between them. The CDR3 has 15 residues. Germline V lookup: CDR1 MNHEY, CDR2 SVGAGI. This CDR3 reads CASSYTRDHNSPLHF. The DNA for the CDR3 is TGTGCCAGCAGTTACACCAGGGACCATAATTCACCCCTCCACTTT.

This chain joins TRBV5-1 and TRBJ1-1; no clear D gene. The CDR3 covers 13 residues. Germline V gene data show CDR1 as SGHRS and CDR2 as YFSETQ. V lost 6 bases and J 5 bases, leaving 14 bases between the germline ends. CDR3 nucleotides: TGCGCCAGCACCCTGTCGGGGTTTACTGAAGCTTTCTTT. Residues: CASTLSGFTEAFF.

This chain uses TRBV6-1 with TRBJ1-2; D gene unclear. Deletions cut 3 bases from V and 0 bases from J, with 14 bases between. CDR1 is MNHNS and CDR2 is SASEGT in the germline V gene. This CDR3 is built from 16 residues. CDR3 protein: CASSDARLTPNYGYTF. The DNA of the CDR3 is TGTGCCAGCAGTGACGCCCGACTGACCCCTAACTATGGCTACACCTTC.

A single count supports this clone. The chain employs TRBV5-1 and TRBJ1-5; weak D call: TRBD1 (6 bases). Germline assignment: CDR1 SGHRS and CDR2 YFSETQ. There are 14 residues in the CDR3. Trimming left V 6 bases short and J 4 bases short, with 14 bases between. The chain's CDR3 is CASNVGTPNQPQHF. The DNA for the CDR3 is TGCGCCAGCAATGTCGGGACACCGAATCAGCCCCAGCATTTT.

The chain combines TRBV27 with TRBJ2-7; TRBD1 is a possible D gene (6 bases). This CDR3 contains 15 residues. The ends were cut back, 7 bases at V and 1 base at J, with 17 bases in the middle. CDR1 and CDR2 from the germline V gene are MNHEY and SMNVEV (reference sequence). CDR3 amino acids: CASTFRQGISYEQYF. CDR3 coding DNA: TGTGCCAGCACCTTCAGGCAGGGGATTTCCTACGAGCAGTACTTC.

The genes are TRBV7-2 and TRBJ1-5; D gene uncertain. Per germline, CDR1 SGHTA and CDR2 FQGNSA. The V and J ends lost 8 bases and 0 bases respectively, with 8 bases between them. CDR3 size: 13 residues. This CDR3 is CASGVNSNQPQHF. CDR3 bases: TGTGCCAGCGGAGTAAATAGCAATCAGCCCCAGCATTTT.

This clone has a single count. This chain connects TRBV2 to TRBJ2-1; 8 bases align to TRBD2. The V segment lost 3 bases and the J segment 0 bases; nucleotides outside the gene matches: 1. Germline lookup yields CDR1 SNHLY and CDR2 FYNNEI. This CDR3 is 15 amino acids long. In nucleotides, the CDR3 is TGTGCCAGCAGTGAGCGGGGGGCCTCCTACAATGAGCAGTTCTTC. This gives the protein CASSERGASYNEQFF.

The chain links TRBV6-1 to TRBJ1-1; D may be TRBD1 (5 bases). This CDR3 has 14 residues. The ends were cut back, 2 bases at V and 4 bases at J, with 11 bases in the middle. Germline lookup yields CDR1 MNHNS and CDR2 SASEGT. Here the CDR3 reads CASSEIIQGTEAFF. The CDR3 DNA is TGTGCCAGCAGTGAAATTATCCAGGGCACTGAAGCTTTCTTT.

CDR3 nucleotide sequence: TGTGCCAGCAGCTCACCGAACAGGCCGAACACTGAAGCTTTCTTT. Translation: CASSSPNRPNTEAFF. The rearrangement joins TRBV7-7 to TRBJ1-1; weak D call: TRBD1 (5 bases). Germline V gene sequence: CDR1 SSHAT, CDR2 FNYEAQ (reference sequence). V was cut by 4 bases and J by 1 base, with 13 bases left in between. This CDR3 region has 15 residues.

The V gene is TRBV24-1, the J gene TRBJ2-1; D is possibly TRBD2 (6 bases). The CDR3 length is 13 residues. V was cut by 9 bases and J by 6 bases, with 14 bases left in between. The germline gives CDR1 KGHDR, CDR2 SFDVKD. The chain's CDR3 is CATSRGLSNEQFF. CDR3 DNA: TGTGCCACCTCACGGGGACTTAGCAATGAGCAGTTCTTC.

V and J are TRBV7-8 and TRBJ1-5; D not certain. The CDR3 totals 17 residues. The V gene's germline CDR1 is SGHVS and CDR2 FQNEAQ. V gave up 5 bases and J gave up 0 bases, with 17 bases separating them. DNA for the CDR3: TGTGCCAGCAGCGGGCTCTCGGGTACTACTAGCAATCAGCCCCAGCATTTT. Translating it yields CASSGLSGTTSNQPQHF.

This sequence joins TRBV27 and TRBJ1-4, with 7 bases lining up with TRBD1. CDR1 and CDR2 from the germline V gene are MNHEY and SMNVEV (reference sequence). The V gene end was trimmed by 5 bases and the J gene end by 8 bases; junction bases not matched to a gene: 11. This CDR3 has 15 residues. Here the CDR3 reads CASSPGRGRGEKLFF. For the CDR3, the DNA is TGTGCCAGCAGTCCGGGGAGGGGGCGAGGAGAAAAACTGTTTTTT. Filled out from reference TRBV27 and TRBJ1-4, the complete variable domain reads EAQVTQNPRYLITVTGKKLTVTCSQNMNHEYMSWYRQDPGLGLRQIYYSMNVEVTDKGDVPEGYKVSRKEKRNFPLILESPSPNQTSLYFCASSPGRGRGEKLFFGSGTQLSVL.

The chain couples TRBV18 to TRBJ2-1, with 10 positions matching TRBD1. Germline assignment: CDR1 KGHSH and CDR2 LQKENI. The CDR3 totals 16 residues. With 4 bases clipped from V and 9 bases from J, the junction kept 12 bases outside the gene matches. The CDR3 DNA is TGTGCCAGCTCACTCCCCTCGGGACAGGGGTTTGGTGAGCAGTTCTTC. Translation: CASSLPSGQGFGEQFF.

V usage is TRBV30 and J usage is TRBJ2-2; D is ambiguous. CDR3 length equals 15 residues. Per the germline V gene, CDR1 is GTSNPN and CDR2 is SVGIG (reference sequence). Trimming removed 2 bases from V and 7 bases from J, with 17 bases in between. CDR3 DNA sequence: TGTGCCTGGAGTCGCCTCAGGAGTGTGAACGGGGAGCTGTTTTTT. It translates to CAWSRLRSVNGELFF.

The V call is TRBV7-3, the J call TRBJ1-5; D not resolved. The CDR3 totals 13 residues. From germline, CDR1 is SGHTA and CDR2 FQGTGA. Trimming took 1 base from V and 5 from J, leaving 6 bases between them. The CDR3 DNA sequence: TGTGCCAGCAGCTTAAACGGGGATCAGCCCCAGCATTTT. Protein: CASSLNGDQPQHF.

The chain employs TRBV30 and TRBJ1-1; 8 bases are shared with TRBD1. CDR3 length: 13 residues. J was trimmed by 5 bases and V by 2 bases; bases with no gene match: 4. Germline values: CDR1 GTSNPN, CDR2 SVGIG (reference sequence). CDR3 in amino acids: CAWSSGGQTEAFF. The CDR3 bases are TGTGCCTGGAGTTCAGGGGGCCAGACTGAAGCTTTCTTT.

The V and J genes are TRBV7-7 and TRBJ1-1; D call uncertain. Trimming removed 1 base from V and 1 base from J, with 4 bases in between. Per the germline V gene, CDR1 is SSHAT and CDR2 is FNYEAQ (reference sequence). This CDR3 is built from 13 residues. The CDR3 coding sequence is TGTGCCAGCAGCTTAGTTGGGAACACTGAAGCTTTCTTT. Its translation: CASSLVGNTEAFF.

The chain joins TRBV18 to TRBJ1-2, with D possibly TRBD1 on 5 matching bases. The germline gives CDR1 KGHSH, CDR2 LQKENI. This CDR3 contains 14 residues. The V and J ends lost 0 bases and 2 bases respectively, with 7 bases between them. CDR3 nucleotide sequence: TGTGCCAGCTCACCACCGGCAGGGAACTATGGCTACACCTTC. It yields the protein CASSPPAGNYGYTF.

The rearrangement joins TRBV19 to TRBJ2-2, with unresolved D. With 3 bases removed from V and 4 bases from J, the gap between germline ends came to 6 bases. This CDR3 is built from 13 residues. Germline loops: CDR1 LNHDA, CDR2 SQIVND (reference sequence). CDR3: CASSIKSTGELFF. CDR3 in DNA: TGTGCCAGTAGTATTAAAAGCACCGGGGAGCTGTTTTTT.

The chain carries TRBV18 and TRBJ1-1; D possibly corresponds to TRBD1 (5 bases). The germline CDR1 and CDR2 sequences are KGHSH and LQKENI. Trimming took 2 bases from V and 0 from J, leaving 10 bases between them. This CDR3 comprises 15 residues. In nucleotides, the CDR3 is TGTGCCAGCTCACCAAGCAGGGCGCTGAACACTGAAGCTTTCTTT. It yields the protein CASSPSRALNTEAFF.

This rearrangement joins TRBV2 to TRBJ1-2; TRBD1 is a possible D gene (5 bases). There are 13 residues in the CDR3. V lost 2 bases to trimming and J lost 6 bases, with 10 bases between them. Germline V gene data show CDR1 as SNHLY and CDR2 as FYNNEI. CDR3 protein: CASSELGRDGYTF. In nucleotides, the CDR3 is TGTGCCAGCAGTGAACTGGGGCGGGATGGCTACACCTTC.

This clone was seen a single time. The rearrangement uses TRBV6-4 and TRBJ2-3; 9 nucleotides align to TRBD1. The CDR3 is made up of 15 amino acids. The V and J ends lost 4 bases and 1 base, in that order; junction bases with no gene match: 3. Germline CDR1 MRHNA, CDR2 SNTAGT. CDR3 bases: TGTGCCAGCAGTGTACAGGGGGCCCGCACAGATACGCAGTATTTT. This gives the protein CASSVQGARTDTQYF.

This CDR3 reads CASAGAGPTDTQYF. The DNA for the CDR3 is TGTGCCAGCGCGGGGGCAGGGCCCACAGATACGCAGTATTTT. The rearrangement uses TRBV2 and TRBJ2-3; possible D gene TRBD2, 7 bases. This CDR3 spans 14 amino acids. CDR1 is SNHLY and CDR2 is FYNNEI in the germline V gene. Trimming removed 8 bases at V and 2 bases at J, with 14 bases between.